A selection of T cell receptor beta chains follows, all from one sample in a study of response to subunit inactivated influenza vaccine. TCRdb ran MiXCR on the RT-PCR reads and lists one entry per CDR3 protein. This sample has some 500,000 distinct CDR3 sequences, with 10% to 15% found just once. The specimen comprised PBMCs from blood, sampled roughly 47 days after vaccination. The receptors originated from a man aged 45 to 65 who received an inactivated influenza vaccine. Both conserved end residues are trimmed from each CDR3. The order of the fields is J gene, V gene, CDR3 protein.

j_gene: TRBJ1-1; v_gene: TRBV4-3; CDR3aa: ASSQDGSGRSQAF
j_gene: TRBJ2-1; v_gene: TRBV12-3/TRBV12-4; CDR3aa: ASSPQVAGGLYNEQF
j_gene: TRBJ1-1; v_gene: TRBV6-5; CDR3aa: ASSYTGTAEAF
j_gene: TRBJ1-4; v_gene: TRBV12-3/TRBV12-4; CDR3aa: ASSLARGETNEKLF
j_gene: TRBJ1-1; v_gene: TRBV28; CDR3aa: ASRDPWNTEAF
j_gene: TRBJ2-1; v_gene: TRBV4-3; CDR3aa: ASSQVAGGLLDEQF
j_gene: TRBJ1-2; v_gene: TRBV5-6; CDR3aa: ASSFGRARGSYGYT
j_gene: TRBJ2-3; v_gene: TRBV9; CDR3aa: ASSPRGGAHSSTDTQY
j_gene: TRBJ2-3; v_gene: TRBV28; CDR3aa: ASSLGGGLSYTQY
j_gene: TRBJ2-7; v_gene: TRBV12-3/TRBV12-4; CDR3aa: ASSSTWTSSYEQY
j_gene: TRBJ2-1; v_gene: TRBV20-1; CDR3aa: SASRSRHEQF
j_gene: TRBJ2-3; v_gene: TRBV24-1; CDR3aa: ATSDLPMTSGTDTQY
j_gene: TRBJ2-2; v_gene: TRBV20-1; CDR3aa: SARNPSGTGELF
j_gene: TRBJ1-5; v_gene: TRBV5-1; CDR3aa: ASSPGTVNQPQH
j_gene: TRBJ2-5; v_gene: TRBV5-5; CDR3aa: ASSLAGARETQY
j_gene: TRBJ2-5; v_gene: TRBV9; CDR3aa: ASSVRAGETQY
j_gene: TRBJ1-6; v_gene: TRBV20-1; CDR3aa: SARDLKSSYNSPLH
j_gene: TRBJ2-7; v_gene: TRBV3-1; CDR3aa: ASSQDQFGTRAYEQY
j_gene: TRBJ1-6; v_gene: TRBV6-1; CDR3aa: ASSEAQGGVNSPLH
j_gene: TRBJ2-7; v_gene: TRBV5-1; CDR3aa: ASTLQGSYEQY
j_gene: TRBJ2-1; v_gene: TRBV5-6; CDR3aa: ASSPPRAGRQF
j_gene: TRBJ2-1; v_gene: TRBV6-1; CDR3aa: ASRGLAGFSSSYNEQF
j_gene: TRBJ2-5; v_gene: TRBV27; CDR3aa: ASSYRVRSQY
j_gene: TRBJ2-3; v_gene: TRBV29-1; CDR3aa: SVAFREIIDTQY
j_gene: TRBJ2-7; v_gene: TRBV7-2; CDR3aa: ASSTEVSGRAAEQY
j_gene: TRBJ2-1; v_gene: TRBV20-1; CDR3aa: SARTPGLAGGSYNEQF
j_gene: TRBJ2-7; v_gene: TRBV20-1; CDR3aa: SASASGSYEQY
j_gene: TRBJ2-3; v_gene: TRBV5-1; CDR3aa: ASSSGTSGGGDTQY
j_gene: TRBJ1-2; v_gene: TRBV20-1; CDR3aa: SARGLEHGYT
j_gene: TRBJ2-7; v_gene: TRBV7-9; CDR3aa: ATSLGGVYEQY
j_gene: TRBJ2-7; v_gene: TRBV30; CDR3aa: AWRGQGLGEQY
j_gene: TRBJ2-7; v_gene: TRBV18; CDR3aa: ASSPPGQGRMREQY
j_gene: TRBJ2-7; v_gene: TRBV28; CDR3aa: ASSFTAGGQFEQY
j_gene: TRBJ2-7; v_gene: TRBV15; CDR3aa: ATSRDYEYEQY
j_gene: TRBJ2-5; v_gene: TRBV9; CDR3aa: ASGLGQGPETQY
j_gene: TRBJ1-6; v_gene: TRBV4-3; CDR3aa: ASSQDTSYNSPLH
j_gene: TRBJ2-5; v_gene: TRBV20-1; CDR3aa: SAPWRGQVQETQY
j_gene: TRBJ1-3; v_gene: TRBV9; CDR3aa: ASSVGTGGGNTIY
j_gene: TRBJ2-7; v_gene: TRBV6-2/TRBV6-3; CDR3aa: ASSYHAGQGVSYEQY
j_gene: TRBJ2-7; v_gene: TRBV4-2; CDR3aa: ASSQDLAGGGHEQY
j_gene: TRBJ2-3; v_gene: TRBV7-9; CDR3aa: ASSFDLGATDTQY
j_gene: TRBJ2-1; v_gene: TRBV2; CDR3aa: ASKLAGDNEQF
j_gene: TRBJ2-1; v_gene: TRBV27; CDR3aa: ASSSASGPTYNEQF
j_gene: TRBJ2-3; v_gene: TRBV10-3; CDR3aa: AISESGLGRTDTQY
j_gene: TRBJ1-1; v_gene: TRBV7-2; CDR3aa: ASSLTGRNTEAF
j_gene: TRBJ2-7; v_gene: TRBV28; CDR3aa: ASSPPGLAGGSHEQY